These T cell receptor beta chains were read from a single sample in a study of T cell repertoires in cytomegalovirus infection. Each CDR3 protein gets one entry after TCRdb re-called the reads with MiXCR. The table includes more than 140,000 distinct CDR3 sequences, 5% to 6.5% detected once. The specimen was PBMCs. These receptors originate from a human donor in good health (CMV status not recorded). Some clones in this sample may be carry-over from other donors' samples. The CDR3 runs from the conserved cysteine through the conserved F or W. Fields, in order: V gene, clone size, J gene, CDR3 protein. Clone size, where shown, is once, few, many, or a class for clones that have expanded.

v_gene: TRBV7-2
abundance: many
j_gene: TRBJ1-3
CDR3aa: CASSSAGSSGNTIYF

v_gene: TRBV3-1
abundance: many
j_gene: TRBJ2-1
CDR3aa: CASSQGTGWVDEQFF

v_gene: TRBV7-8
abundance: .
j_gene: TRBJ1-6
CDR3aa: CASRSTGGNSPLHF

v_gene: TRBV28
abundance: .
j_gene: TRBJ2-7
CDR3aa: CASSSPRKSGSYEQYF

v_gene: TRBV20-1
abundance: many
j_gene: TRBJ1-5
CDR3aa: CSARGGNQPQHF

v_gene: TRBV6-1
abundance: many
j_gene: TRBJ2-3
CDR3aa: CASRRAHGLLDTQYF

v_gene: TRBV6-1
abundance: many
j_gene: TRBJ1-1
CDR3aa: CASSVYTDNTEAFF

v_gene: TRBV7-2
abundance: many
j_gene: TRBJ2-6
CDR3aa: CASSLISGANVLTF

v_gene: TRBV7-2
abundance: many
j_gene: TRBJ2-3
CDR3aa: CASSKQTGETDTQYF

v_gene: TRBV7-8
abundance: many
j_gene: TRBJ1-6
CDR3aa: CASTPFGQANNSPLHF

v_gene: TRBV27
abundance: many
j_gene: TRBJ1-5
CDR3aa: CASSPSSGQIHQPQHF

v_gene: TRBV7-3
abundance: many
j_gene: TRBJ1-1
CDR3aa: CASSRSPGDTEAFF

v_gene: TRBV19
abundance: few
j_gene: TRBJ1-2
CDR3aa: CASCRDRPPYGYTF

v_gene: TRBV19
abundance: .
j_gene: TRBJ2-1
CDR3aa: CASSRQAYNEQFF

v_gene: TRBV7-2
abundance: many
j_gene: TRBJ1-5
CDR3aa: CASSRDRVSDQPQHF

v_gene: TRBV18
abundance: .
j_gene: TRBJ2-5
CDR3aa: CASSLPQIETQYF